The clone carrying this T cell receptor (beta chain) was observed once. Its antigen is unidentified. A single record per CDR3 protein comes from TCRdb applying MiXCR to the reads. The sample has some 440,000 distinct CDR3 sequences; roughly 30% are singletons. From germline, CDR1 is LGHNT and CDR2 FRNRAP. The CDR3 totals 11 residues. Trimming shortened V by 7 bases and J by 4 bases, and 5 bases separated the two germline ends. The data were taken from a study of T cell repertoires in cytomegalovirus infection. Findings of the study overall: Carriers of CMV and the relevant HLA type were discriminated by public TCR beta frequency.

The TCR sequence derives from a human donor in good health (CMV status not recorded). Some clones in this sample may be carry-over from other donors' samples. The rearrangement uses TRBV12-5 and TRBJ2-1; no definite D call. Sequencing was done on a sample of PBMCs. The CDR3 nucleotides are TGTGCTAGTGCCAGGTACAATGAGCAGTTCTTC. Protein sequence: CASARYNEQFF.